Sequencing of this T cell receptor (beta chain) was carried out in a study of T cell repertoires in cytomegalovirus infection. Overall study context: Public TCR beta signatures were indicative of both CMV infection and a matching HLA type. Study-level results: HLA-C-restricted CMV-specific TCR beta clonotypes were dominant in the ex vivo response. CMV carriers with the relevant HLA were identified by cumulative public TCR beta family frequency.

This clonotype was recorded at least ten times. As yet, its antigen is unknown. Trimming pared 3 bases from V and 8 bases from J, leaving 19 bases between. The CDR3 runs 15 residues. Germline V gene lookup returns CDR1 SEHNR and CDR2 FQNEAQ (reference sequence). MiXCR was run by TCRdb on the reads, yielding one entry per CDR3 protein. Of approximately 630,000 distinct CDR3 sequences in the sample, roughly 24% were seen once. The source of this sequence is a human donor in good health (CMV status not recorded). Some clones in this sample may be carry-over from other donors' samples. Material: CD8+ T cells from PBMCs. This sequence joins TRBV7-9 and TRBJ1-1, with D perhaps matching TRBD1 (5 bases). CDR3 loop: CASSFLAGTEEEAFF. CDR3 bases: TGTGCCAGCAGCTTCCTAGCCGGGACCGAGGAAGAAGCTTTCTTT.